This T cell receptor (beta chain) was found in a study of cytomegalovirus exposure and HLA in healthy donors. Study as a whole: About 85 million unique TCR sequences came from HLA-typed donors in an early release.

The V segment lost 10 bases and the J segment 3 bases; nucleotides outside the gene matches: 2. This CDR3 has 12 residues. The V gene's germline CDR1 is SGHNT and CDR2 YENEEA. Overall study results and limits: In a later analysis, at a false discovery rate of 0.05, 15,000 to 20,000 TCR beta sequences matched HLA alleles. What a later analysis reportedly showed was that an Asian-associated ancestry cluster had fewer N-insertions than the roughly 670-donor mean. In a later analysis, compared with equally common non-associated chains, HLA-associated beta chains were more expanded.

With respect to this clone: Antigen specificity is unknown.

The PCR ran on 60 Vbeta and 13 Jbeta primers. Only in-frame clones appear in the TCRdb table, and some are missing; sequencing was by immunoSEQ multiplex PCR. The sample includes fewer than 250,000 clones, about 79% of them seen just once. Material for sequencing was PBMCs. This receptor was identified in a man between 18 and 35 years old in good health and CMV-seronegative. The V call is TRBV11-3, the J call TRBJ1-1, with 10 nucleotides matching TRBD1. CDR3 in amino acids: CATGTGDTEAFF. The CDR3 DNA sequence: TGTGCCACCGGGACAGGGGACACTGAAGCTTTCTTT.